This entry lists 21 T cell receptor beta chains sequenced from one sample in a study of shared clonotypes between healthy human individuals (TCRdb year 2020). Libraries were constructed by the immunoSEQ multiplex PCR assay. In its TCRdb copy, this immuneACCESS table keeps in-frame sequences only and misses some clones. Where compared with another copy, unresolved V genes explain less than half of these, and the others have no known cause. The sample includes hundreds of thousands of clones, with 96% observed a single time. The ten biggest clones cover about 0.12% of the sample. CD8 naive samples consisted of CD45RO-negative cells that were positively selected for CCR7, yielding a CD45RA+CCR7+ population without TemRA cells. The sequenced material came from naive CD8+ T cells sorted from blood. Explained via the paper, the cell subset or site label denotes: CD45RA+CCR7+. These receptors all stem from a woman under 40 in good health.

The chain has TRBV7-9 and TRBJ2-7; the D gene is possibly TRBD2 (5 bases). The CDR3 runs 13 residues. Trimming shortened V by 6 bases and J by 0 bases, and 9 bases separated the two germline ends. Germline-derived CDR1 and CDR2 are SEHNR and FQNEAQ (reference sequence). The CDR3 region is CASREAPSYEQYF. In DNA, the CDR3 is TGTGCCAGCAGGGAGGCGCCCTCCTACGAGCAGTACTTC.

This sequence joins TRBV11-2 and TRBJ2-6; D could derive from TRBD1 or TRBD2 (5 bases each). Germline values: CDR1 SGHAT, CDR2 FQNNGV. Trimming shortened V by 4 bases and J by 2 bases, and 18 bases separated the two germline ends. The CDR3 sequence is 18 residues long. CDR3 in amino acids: CASSSDSLWRAGANVLTF. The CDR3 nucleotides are TGTGCCAGCAGCTCCGACAGCCTATGGCGGGCTGGGGCCAACGTCCTGACTTTC.

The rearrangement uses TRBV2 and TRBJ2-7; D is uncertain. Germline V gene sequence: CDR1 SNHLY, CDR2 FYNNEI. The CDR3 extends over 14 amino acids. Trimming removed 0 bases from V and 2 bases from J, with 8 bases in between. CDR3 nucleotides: TGTGCCAGCAGTGAAGCGACGTCCACCTACGAGCAGTACTTC. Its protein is CASSEATSTYEQYF.

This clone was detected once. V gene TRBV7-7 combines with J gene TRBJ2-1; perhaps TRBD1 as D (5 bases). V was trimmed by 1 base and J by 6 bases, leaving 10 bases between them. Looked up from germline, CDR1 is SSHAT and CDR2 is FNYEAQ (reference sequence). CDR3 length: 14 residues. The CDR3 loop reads CASSLGAGLNEQFF. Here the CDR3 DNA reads TGTGCCAGCAGCTTAGGAGCAGGGCTCAATGAGCAGTTCTTC.

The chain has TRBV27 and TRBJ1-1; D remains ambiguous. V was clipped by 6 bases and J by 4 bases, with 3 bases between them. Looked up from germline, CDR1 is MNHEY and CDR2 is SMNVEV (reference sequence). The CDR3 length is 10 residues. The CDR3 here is CASRGTEAFF. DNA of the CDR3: TGTGCCAGCAGGGGCACTGAAGCTTTCTTT.

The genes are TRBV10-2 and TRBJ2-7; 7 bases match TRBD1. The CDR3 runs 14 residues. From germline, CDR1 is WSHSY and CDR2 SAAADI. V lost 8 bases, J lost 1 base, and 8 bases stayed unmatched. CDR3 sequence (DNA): TGCGCCAGCGCGGACAGGCGACAATCCTACGAGCAGTACTTC. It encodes CASADRRQSYEQYF.

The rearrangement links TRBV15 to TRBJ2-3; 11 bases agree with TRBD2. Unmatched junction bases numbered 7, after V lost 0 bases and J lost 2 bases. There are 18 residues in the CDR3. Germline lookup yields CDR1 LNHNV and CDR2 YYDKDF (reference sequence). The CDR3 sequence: CATSRDSPTSGITDTQYF. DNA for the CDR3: TGTGCCACCAGCAGAGACTCTCCGACTAGCGGGATCACAGATACGCAGTATTTT.

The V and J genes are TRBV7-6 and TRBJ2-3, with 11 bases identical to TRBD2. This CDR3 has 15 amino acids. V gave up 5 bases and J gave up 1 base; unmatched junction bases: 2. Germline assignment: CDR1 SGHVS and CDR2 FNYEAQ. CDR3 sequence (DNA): TGTGCCAGCAGCCTACTAGCGGGAGGCACAGATACGCAGTATTTT. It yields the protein CASSLLAGGTDTQYF.

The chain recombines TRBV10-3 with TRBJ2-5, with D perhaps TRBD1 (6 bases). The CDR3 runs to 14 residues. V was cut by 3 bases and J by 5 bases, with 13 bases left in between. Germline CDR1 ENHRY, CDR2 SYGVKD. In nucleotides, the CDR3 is TGTGCCATCAGTGAACAGGGCCAGGTGGAGACCCAGTACTTC. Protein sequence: CAISEQGQVETQYF.

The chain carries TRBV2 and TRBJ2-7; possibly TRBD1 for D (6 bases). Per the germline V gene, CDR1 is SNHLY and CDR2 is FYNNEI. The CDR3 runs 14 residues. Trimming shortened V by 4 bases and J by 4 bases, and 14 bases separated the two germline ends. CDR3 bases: TGTGCCAGCAGTGGACAGGCCCGGGTATACGAGCAGTACTTC. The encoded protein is CASSGQARVYEQYF.

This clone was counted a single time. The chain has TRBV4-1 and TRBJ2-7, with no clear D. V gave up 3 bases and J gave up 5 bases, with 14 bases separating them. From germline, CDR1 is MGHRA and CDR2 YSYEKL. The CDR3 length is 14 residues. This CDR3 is CASSHPEQQNEQYF. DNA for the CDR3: TGCGCCAGCAGCCACCCGGAACAGCAAAACGAGCAGTACTTC.

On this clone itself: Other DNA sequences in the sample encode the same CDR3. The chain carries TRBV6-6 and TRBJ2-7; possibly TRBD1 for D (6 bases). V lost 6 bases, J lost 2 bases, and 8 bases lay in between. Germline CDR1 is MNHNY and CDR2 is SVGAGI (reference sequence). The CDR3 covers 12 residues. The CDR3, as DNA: TGTGCCAGCAGAGCAGGGGCCTACGAGCAGTACTTC. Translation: CASRAGAYEQYF.

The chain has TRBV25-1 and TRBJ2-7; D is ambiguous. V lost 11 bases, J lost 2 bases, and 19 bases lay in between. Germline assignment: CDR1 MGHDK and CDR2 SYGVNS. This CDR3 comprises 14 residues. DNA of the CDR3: TGTGCCGTAGGCGCTGTGGGAAGGCCCTACGAGCAGTACTTC. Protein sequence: CAVGAVGRPYEQYF.

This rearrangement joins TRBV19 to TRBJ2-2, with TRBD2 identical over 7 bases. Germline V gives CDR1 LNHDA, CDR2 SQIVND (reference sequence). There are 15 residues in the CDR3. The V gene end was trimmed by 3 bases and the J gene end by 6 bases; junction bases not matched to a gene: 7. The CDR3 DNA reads TGTGCCAGTAGTATGGTAGGCGGGAGTGCCGGGGAGCTGTTTTTT. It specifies CASSMVGGSAGELFF.

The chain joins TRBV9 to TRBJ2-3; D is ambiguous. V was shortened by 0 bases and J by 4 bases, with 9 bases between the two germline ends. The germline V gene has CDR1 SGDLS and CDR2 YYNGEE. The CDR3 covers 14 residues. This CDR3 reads CASSVEVRADTQYF. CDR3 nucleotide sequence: TGTGCCAGCAGCGTAGAAGTACGGGCAGATACGCAGTATTTT.

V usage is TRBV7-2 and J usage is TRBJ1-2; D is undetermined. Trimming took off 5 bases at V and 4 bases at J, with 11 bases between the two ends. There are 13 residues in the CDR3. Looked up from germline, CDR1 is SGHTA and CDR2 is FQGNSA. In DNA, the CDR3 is TGTGCCAGCAGCCCCAGGAACACCTATGGCTACACCTTC. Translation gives CASSPRNTYGYTF.

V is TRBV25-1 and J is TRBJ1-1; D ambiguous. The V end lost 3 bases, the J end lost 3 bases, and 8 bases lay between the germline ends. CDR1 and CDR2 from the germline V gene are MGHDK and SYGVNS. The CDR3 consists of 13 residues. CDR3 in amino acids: CASSEGIHTEAFF. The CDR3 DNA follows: TGTGCCAGCAGTGAGGGCATACACACTGAAGCTTTCTTT.

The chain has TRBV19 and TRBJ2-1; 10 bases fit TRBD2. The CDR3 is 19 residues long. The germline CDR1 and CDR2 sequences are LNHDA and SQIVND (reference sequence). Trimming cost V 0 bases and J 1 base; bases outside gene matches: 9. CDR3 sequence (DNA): TGTGCCAGTAGTATAGATTTCAGCGGGAGGGCCAAGTCCTACAATGAGCAGTTCTTC. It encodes CASSIDFSGRAKSYNEQFF.

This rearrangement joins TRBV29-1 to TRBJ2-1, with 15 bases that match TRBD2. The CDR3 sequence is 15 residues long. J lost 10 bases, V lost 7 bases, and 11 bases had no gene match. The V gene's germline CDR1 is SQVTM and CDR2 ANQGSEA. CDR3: CSAARTSGRAGEQFF. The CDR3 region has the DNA TGCAGCGCTGCCAGGACTAGCGGGAGGGCCGGAGAGCAGTTCTTC.

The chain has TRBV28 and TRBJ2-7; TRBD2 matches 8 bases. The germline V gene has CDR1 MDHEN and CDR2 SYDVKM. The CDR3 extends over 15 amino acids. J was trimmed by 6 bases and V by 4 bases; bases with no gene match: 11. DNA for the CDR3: TGTGCCAGCAGTTATCGGGGTAGCGGGAAGTCCGAGCAGTACTTC. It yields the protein CASSYRGSGKSEQYF.

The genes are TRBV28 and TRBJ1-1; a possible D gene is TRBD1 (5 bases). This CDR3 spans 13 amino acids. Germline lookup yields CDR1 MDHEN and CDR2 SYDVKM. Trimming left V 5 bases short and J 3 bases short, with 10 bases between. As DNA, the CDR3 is TGTGCCAGCAGTCCCCAGGGCTACACTGAAGCTTTCTTT. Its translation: CASSPQGYTEAFF.